This T cell receptor beta chain was recorded in a study of T cell repertoires in cytomegalovirus infection. Study-wide context: Used in the study were CMV epitopes, some recently identified and HLA-C-restricted, others well-studied and HLA-B-restricted. Evidence of both CMV infection and a matching HLA type came from public TCR beta signatures.

This clonotype has only a few counts. Antigen specificity is unknown. Study conclusions and caveats: The study found HLA-C-restricted CMV-specific TCR beta clonotypes dominating the ex vivo response.

In TCRdb, the reads were re-called with MiXCR into one record per CDR3 protein. The repertoire holds 84,000 or so distinct CDR3 sequences, with about half as singletons. This CDR3 is built from 14 residues. The trim removed 10 bases at V and 6 bases at J, leaving 9 bases unmatched. From germline, CDR1 is MNHEY and CDR2 SMNVEV (reference sequence). The source of this sequence is a human donor in good health (CMV status not recorded). Some clones in this sample may be carry-over from other donors' samples. The chain combines TRBV27 with TRBJ2-1; TRBD2 agrees at 10 bases. This specimen was CD8+ T cells from cultured PBMCs, taken from culture after CMV antigen stimulation. The CDR3 is CAISGTSVGNEQFF. CDR3 bases: TGTGCCATCTCCGGGACTAGCGTTGGCAATGAGCAGTTCTTC.